These T cell receptor beta chains were read from a single sample in a study of CD4 T cells in relation to SARS-CoV-2 and coronaviruses. Libraries were prepared by immunoSEQ multiplex PCR; TCRdb keeps only in-frame clonotypes and omits some of them. The sample lists about 35,000 clones; about 80% were seen once. For these receptors, no antigen is known. Sequenced material: naive CD4+ T cells from PBMCs, cultured in vitro. Every receptor here comes from an adult with COVID-19. CDR3s include the opening cysteine and the closing phenylalanine or tryptophan. The D gene is left open where the match is weak. Rows may omit the clone size; those that give it use once, few, many or a size class.

j_gene | d_gene | v_gene | abundance | CDR3nt | CDR3aa
TRBJ2-7 | TRBD1 | TRBV5-1 | . | TGCGCCAGCAGCTTGGTGTCAGGGGGCGATTTCGAGCAGTACTTC | CASSLVSGGDFEQYF
TRBJ1-5 | . | TRBV15 | . | TGTGCCACCAGCCCGACCCAGGACACACTGAATCAGCCCCAGCATTTT | CATSPTQDTLNQPQHF
TRBJ1-5 | . | TRBV5-6 | . | TGTGCCAGCAGCTTGTGGACGACAGGAAATCAGCCCCAGCATTTT | CASSLWTTGNQPQHF
TRBJ2-5 | . | TRBV4-2 | . | TGTGCCAGCAGCCAAGACAGGGCGGGGAAAGAGACCCAGTACTTC | CASSQDRAGKETQYF
TRBJ2-7 | TRBD1 | TRBV2 | . | TGTGCCAGCAGGCAACAGGGGGGGCAGTACTTC | CASRQQGGQYF
TRBJ1-5 | . | TRBV2 | . | TGTGCCAGCAGTGAAGCTAACCCAAATCAGCCCCAGCATTTT | CASSEANPNQPQHF
TRBJ2-7 | . | TRBV7-2 | . | TGTGCCACCAAAACGGGGAGGGGGTTAACCTACGAGCAGTACTTC | CATKTGRGLTYEQYF
TRBJ2-7 | TRBD1 | TRBV28 | . | TGTGCCAGCACCCCAGGGGGCTACGAGCAGTACTTC | CASTPGGYEQYF
TRBJ2-1 | . | TRBV5-4 | . | TGTGCCAGCAGCTCAAGGACTAGCTCAGGGGGAGGGAATGAGCAGTTCTTC | CASSSRTSSGGGNEQFF
TRBJ2-5 | TRBD2 | TRBV19 | . | TGTGCCAGTAGTCTAGACCGGACTAGCGGAGTCCAAGAGACCCAGTACTTC | CASSLDRTSGVQETQYF
TRBJ2-1 | . | TRBV6-1 | . | TGTGCCAGCAGTGAAGCTAGCTCCAGGGACTACAATGAGCAGTTCTTC | CASSEASSRDYNEQFF
TRBJ1-4 | . | TRBV18 | . | TGTGCCAGCTCACAGCGAGGTCCGGCAACTAATGAAAAACTGTTTTTT | CASSQRGPATNEKLFF
TRBJ1-5 | . | TRBV5-5 | . | TGTGCCAGCAGCTTGGGTGGGGACAATCAGCCCCAGCATTTT | CASSLGGDNQPQHF
TRBJ1-2 | . | TRBV5-1 | . | TGCGCCAGCAGCCGGGACACCGACTACTATGGCTACACCTTC | CASSRDTDYYGYTF
TRBJ1-4 | . | TRBV19 | . | TGTGCCAGTAGTATTTGGGGCGGTCGTCAGGAAAAACTGTTTTTT | CASSIWGGRQEKLFF
TRBJ1-1 | . | TRBV27 | . | TGTGCCAGCAGTTTAAAGGGCCCCAACACTGAAGCTTTCTTT | CASSLKGPNTEAFF
TRBJ2-3 | TRBD1 | TRBV29-1 | . | TGCAGCGCCGACCGGGACAGGGTGTCCGATACGCAGTATTTT | CSADRDRVSDTQYF
TRBJ2-7 | TRBD2 | TRBV27 | . | TGTGCCAGCAGTGCATCGGGACTAGCCCTCTACGAGCAGTACTTC | CASSASGLALYEQYF
TRBJ2-1 | . | TRBV18 | . | TGTGCCAGCTCACCAAATTTATCCCAGGGGATTAATGAGCAGTTCTTC | CASSPNLSQGINEQFF
TRBJ2-1 | . | TRBV7-9 | few | TGTGCCAGCAGCCACTTTGGGCAGCATGGGGCGGATGAGCAGTTCTTC | CASSHFGQHGADEQFF
TRBJ1-3 | . | TRBV3-1/TRBV3-2 | . | TGTGCCAGCAGCCAGGGGACTTCTGGAAACACCATATATTTT | CASSQGTSGNTIYF
TRBJ2-3 | TRBD1 | TRBV6-6 | . | TGTGCCAGCAGTTCTGGGACAGGGTGGACAGATACGCAGTATTTT | CASSSGTGWTDTQYF
TRBJ2-5 | . | TRBV1 | . | TGCACCAGCAGCCGACCCCGGAGACAAGAGACCCAGTACTTC | CTSSRPRRQETQYF
TRBJ2-6 | TRBD1 | TRBV28 | . | TGTGCCAGCAGTCCCCCCGGGACAGGGACCGCTGGGGCCAACGTCCTGACTTTC | CASSPPGTGTAGANVLTF
TRBJ1-5 | . | TRBV30 | few | TGTGCCTGGAGTGCCGGACCCTTGAGGAGCCAGCCCCAGCATTTT | CAWSAGPLRSQPQHF
TRBJ1-4 | . | TRBV6-5 | . | TGTGCCAGCGGGTCCGGACTCGGTAATGAAAAACTGTTTTTT | CASGSGLGNEKLFF
TRBJ2-7 | . | TRBV28 | . | TGTGCCAGCAGTTTATTTTCCGCGTCGGGTGAGCAGTACTTC | CASSLFSASGEQYF
TRBJ2-7 | TRBD2 | TRBV3-1/TRBV3-2 | . | TGTGCCAGCAGCCGCGCGGGAGCCCACGAGCAGTACTTC | CASSRAGAHEQYF
TRBJ2-3 | . | TRBV7-6 | . | TGTGCCAGCAGCCTCCTGACCGGGGCGCAGTATTTT | CASSLLTGAQYF
TRBJ1-2 | . | TRBV4-3 | . | TGCGCCAGCAGCCAAGAGATAAGAGGGTATGGCTACACCTTC | CASSQEIRGYGYTF
TRBJ2-5 | TRBD2 | TRBV7-9 | . | TGTGCCAGCAGTTCTAGCGGGAGGAAGACCCAGTACTTC | CASSSSGRKTQYF
TRBJ2-5 | TRBD2 | TRBV5-4 | . | TGTGCCAGCAGCTTAGCTTCCGGTTCGATAGCGGGACGGGAGACCCAGTACTTC | CASSLASGSIAGRETQYF
TRBJ2-3 | . | TRBV5-1 | . | TGCGCCACAACTCGACAGGGAGGAACAGATACGCAGTATTTT | CATTRQGGTDTQYF
TRBJ2-3 | TRBD2 | TRBV9 | . | TGTGCCAGCAGCGTAGGACTAGCGGGTTCATATACGCAGTATTTT | CASSVGLAGSYTQYF
TRBJ2-7 | TRBD1 | TRBV2 | . | TGTGCCAGCCATACCCGGGACAGGGGCAACGAGCAGTACTTC | CASHTRDRGNEQYF